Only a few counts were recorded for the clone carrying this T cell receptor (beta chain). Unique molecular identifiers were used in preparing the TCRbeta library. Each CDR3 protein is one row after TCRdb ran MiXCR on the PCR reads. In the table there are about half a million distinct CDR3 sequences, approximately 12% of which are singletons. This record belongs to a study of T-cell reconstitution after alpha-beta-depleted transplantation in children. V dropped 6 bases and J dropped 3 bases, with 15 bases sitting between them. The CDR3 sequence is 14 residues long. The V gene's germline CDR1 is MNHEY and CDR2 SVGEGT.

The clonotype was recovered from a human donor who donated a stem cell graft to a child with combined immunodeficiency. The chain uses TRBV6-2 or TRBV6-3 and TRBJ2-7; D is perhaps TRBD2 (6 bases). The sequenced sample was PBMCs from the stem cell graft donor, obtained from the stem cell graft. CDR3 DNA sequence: TGTGCCAGCAGGGGTCGGGACTCTTTCTACGAGCAGTACTTC. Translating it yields CASRGRDSFYEQYF.